The text below deals with one TCR beta chain. Its antigen is still unknown. The PCR employed 60 Vbeta primers together with 13 Jbeta primers. Here immunoSEQ multiplex PCR was the method, and the copy in TCRdb shows in-frame clones only, minus some. Altogether 210,000 or so clones are present, about 85% being singletons, with the ten largest covering 9.5% to 13%. Per germline, CDR1 MGHDK and CDR2 SYGVNS. The CDR3 loop spans 15 amino acids. V shed 3 bases, J shed 6 bases, and the junction held 8 bases outside the gene matches. This entry comes from a study of cytomegalovirus exposure and HLA in healthy donors. Across the study: Of the donors genotyped, about 410 in all, about 80% fell in the Caucasian-associated ancestry cluster. Study observations and caveats: TCR sequences were mostly rare, though some public TCRs occurred in many donors. A later analysis linked a missense variant in DCLRE1C to the trimming of TCR beta V and J genes.

Material for sequencing was PBMCs. The chain has TRBV25-1 and TRBJ2-3; the match to TRBD2 covers 8 bases. The clonotype originates from a woman in her forties or fifties in good health and CMV-seropositive. The CDR3 is CASSDSRGGGDTQYF. DNA for the CDR3: TGTGCCAGCAGTGATTCACGGGGGGGCGGGGATACGCAGTATTTT.